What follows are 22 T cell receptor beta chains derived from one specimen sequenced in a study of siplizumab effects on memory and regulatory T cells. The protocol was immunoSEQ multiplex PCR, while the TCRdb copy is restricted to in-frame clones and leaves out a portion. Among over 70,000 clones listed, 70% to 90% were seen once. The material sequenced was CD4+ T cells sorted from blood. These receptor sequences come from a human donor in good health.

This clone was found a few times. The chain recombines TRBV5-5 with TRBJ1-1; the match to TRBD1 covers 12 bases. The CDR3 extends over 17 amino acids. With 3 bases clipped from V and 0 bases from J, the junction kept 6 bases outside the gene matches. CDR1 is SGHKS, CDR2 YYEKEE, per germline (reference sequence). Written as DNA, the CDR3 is TGTGCCAGCAGCTCCCGGGACAGGGGGCAGATGAACACTGAAGCTTTCTTT. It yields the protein CASSSRDRGQMNTEAFF. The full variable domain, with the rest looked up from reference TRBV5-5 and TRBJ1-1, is DAGVTQSPTHLIKTRGQQVTLRCSPISGHKSVSWYQQVLGQGPQFIFQYYEKEERGRGNFPDRFSARQFPNYSSELNVNALLLGDSALYLCASSSRDRGQMNTEAFFGQGTRLTVV.

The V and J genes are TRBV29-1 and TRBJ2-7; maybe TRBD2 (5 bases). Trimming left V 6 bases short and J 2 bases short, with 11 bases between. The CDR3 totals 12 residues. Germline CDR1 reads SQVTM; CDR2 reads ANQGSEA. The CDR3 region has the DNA TGCAGCGTCAGGACTGGACCCTACGAGCAGTACTTC. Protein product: CSVRTGPYEQYF.

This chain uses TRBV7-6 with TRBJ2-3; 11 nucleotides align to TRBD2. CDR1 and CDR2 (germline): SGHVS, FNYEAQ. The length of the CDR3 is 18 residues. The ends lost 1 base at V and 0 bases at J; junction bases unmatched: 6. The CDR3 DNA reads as TGTGCCAGCAGCTTAGGGGGAATAGCGGGAGGGAGCACAGATACGCAGTATTTT. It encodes CASSLGGIAGGSTDTQYF.

In nucleotides, the CDR3 is TGTGCCAGCAGCCAAGTTAAGGGGAACTACGAGCAGTACTTC. Amino acid sequence: CASSQVKGNYEQYF. The chain recombines TRBV4-2 with TRBJ2-7, with D possibly matching TRBD1 (5 bases). Trimming stripped 1 base from V and 3 bases from J, with 10 bases between. Germline lookup yields CDR1 LGHNA and CDR2 YNFKEQ. The CDR3 covers 14 residues.

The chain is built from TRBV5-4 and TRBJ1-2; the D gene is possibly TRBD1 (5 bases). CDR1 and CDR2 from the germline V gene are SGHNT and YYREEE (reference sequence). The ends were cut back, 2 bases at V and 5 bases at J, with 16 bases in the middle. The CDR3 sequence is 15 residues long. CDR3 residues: CASSFQGFAGYGYTF. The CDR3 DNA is TGTGCCAGCAGCTTCCAGGGATTCGCGGGTTATGGCTACACCTTC.

The DNA for the CDR3 is TGTGCCAGCATCCCCAGGGGCTCCTCCTCTGGAAACACCATATATTTT. It is translated as CASIPRGSSSGNTIYF. The gene calls are TRBV28 and TRBJ1-3, with D possibly matching TRBD1 (6 bases). Germline CDR1 reads MDHEN; CDR2 reads SYDVKM. Trimming cost V 7 bases and J 0 bases, with 16 bases left between them. The CDR3 extends over 16 amino acids.

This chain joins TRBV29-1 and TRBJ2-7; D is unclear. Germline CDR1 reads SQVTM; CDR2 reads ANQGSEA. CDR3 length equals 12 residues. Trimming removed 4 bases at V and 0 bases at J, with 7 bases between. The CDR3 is CSVADHSYEQYF. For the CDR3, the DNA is TGCAGCGTTGCGGACCACTCCTACGAGCAGTACTTC.

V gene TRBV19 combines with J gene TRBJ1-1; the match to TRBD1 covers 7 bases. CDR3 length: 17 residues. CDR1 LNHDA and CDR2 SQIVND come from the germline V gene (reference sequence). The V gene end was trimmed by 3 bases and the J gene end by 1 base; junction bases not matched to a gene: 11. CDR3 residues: CASSMGLGQPWNTEAFF. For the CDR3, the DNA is TGTGCCAGTAGTATGGGACTGGGACAGCCCTGGAACACTGAAGCTTTCTTT.

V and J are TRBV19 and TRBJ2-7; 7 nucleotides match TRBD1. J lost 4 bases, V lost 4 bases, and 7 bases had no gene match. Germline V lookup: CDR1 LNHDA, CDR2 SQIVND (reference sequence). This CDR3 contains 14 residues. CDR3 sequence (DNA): TGTGCCAGTAGTAGCAACAGGGGAAAGTACGAGCAGTACTTC. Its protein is CASSSNRGKYEQYF.

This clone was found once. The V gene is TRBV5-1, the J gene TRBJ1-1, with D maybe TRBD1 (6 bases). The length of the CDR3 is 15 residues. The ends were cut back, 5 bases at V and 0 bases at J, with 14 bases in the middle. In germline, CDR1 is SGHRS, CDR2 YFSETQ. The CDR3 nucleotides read TGCGCCAGCAGACCACCCAGGGGCCTGAACACTGAAGCTTTCTTT. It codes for CASRPPRGLNTEAFF.

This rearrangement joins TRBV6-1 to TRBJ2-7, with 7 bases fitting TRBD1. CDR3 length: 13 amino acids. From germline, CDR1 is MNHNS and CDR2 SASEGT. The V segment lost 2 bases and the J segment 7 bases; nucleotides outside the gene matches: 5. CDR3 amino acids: CASSETTGNEQYF. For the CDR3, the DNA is TGTGCCAGCAGTGAAACGACAGGGAATGAGCAGTACTTC.

The CDR3 spells CASRRGDLNTEAFF. As DNA, the CDR3 is TGTGCCAGCAGGCGGGGGGATTTGAACACTGAAGCTTTCTTT. This chain links TRBV6-1 with TRBJ1-1, with a possible D match to TRBD1 (5 bases). The CDR3 is 14 residues long. Germline values: CDR1 MNHNS, CDR2 SASEGT. The V and J ends lost 6 bases and 0 bases respectively, with 11 bases between them.

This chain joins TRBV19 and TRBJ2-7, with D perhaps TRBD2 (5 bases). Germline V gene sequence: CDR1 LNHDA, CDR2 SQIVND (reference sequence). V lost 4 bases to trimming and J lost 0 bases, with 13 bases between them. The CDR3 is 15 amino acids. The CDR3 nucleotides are TGTGCCAGTAGTACAAGACCGGGGAGCTCCTACGAGCAGTACTTC. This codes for CASSTRPGSSYEQYF.

The chain's CDR3 is CAWTVGNGAGEKLFF. CDR3 DNA sequence: TGTGCCTGGACGGTTGGCAATGGGGCCGGTGAAAAACTGTTTTTT. The chain employs TRBV30 and TRBJ1-4; the D gene is possibly TRBD1 (5 bases). The CDR3 runs to 15 residues. Germline V gene data show CDR1 as GTSNPN and CDR2 as SVGIG (reference sequence). Trimming removed 4 bases from V and 7 bases from J, with 19 bases in between.

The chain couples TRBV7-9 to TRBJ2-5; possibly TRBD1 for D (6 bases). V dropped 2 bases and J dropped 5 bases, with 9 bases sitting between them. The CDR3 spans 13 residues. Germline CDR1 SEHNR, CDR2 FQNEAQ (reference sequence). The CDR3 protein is CASSLNQGETQYF. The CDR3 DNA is TGTGCCAGCAGCTTAAATCAGGGGGAGACCCAGTACTTC.

The CDR3 region is CASSFTKQETQYF. The CDR3 DNA reads TGTGCCAGCAGCTTCACCAAGCAAGAGACCCAGTACTTC. This chain joins TRBV7-6 and TRBJ2-5, with D unresolved. Germline-derived CDR1 and CDR2 are SGHVS and FNYEAQ. There are 13 residues in the CDR3. V lost 3 bases and J 2 bases, leaving 7 bases between the germline ends.

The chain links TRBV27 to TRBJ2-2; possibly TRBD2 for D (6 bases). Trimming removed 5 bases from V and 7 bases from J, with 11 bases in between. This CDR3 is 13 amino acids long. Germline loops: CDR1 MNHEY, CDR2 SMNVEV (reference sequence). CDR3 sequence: CASSPGDGGELFF. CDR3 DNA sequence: TGTGCCAGCAGTCCGGGGGACGGCGGGGAGCTGTTTTTT.

The CDR3 sequence is CAISESSLAGGETQYF. For the CDR3, the DNA is TGTGCCATCAGTGAGTCGAGCCTAGCGGGAGGGGAGACCCAGTACTTC. The chain uses TRBV10-3 and TRBJ2-5, with 12 bases that match TRBD2. J gave up 5 bases and V 0 bases, and 4 bases lay outside the gene matches. Germline lookup yields CDR1 ENHRY and CDR2 SYGVKD. The CDR3 runs to 16 residues.

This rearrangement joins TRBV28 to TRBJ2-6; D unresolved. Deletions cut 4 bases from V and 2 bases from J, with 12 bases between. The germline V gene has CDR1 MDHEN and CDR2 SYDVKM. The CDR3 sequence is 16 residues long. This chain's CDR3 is CASSSRFRAGANVLTF. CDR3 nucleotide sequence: TGTGCCAGCAGTTCCCGATTCCGGGCTGGGGCCAACGTCCTGACTTTC.

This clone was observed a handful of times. CDR3 DNA: TGTGCCAGCAGTTTAAGAGGGTACACTGAAGCTTTCTTT. Protein sequence: CASSLRGYTEAFF. This chain connects TRBV27 to TRBJ1-1; D unresolved. V lost 2 bases and J 3 bases, leaving 7 bases between the germline ends. CDR3 size: 13 residues. Germline loops: CDR1 MNHEY, CDR2 SMNVEV (reference sequence).

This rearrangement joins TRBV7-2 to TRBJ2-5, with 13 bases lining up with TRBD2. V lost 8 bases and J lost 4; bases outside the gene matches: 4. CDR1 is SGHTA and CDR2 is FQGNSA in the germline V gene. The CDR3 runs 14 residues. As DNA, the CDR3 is TGTGCCAGCTTACTAGCGGGAGGGTCAGAGACCCAGTACTTC. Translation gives CASLLAGGSETQYF.

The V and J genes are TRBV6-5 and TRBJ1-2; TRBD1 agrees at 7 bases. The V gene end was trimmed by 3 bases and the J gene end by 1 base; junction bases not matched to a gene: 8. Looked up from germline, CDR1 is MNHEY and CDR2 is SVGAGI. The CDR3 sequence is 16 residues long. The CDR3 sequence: CASSYGTATHNYGYTF. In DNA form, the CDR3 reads TGTGCCAGCAGTTATGGGACAGCCACCCATAACTATGGCTACACCTTC.